This T cell receptor beta chain was sequenced in a study of radiation and T cells in renal cell carcinoma. Study context: Nephrectomy followed 15 Gy stereotactic body radiation by 4 weeks.

Only in-frame clones appear in the TCRdb table, and some are missing; sequencing was by immunoSEQ multiplex PCR. The sample has roughly 130,000 clones, roughly 91% seen once. V was pared by 5 bases and J by 5 bases, with 12 bases between. The germline CDR1 and CDR2 sequences are GTSNPN and SVGIG (reference sequence). The CDR3 totals 12 residues. Specified time point: blood 2 weeks post-SBRT. Treatment in this sample: 15 Gy SBRT to primary tumor, nephrectomy 4 weeks later. Blood was sampled at baseline, 2 weeks and 4 weeks after SBRT. The patient's renal cell carcinoma had clear cell pathology. The study's findings and limits: From baseline, blood top tumor clonotypes peaked at 2 weeks post-radiation.

On this clone: The antigen remains unidentified.

The chain employs TRBV30 and TRBJ1-1; tentative D call: TRBD1 (6 bases). The source of this sequence is a woman aged 70 to 79 with renal cell carcinoma. The source was blood, collected from a patient whose treatment included radiotherapy and nephrectomy. As DNA, the CDR3 is TGTGCCTGGGGGGGGGCAGCTACTGAAGCTTTCTTT. Translated: CAWGGAATEAFF. The full variable domain, completed using reference TRBV30 and TRBJ1-1, is SQTIHQWPATLVQPVGSPLSLECTVEGTSNPNLYWYRQAAGRGLQLLFYSVGIGQISSEVPQNLSASRPQDRQFILSSKKLLLSDSGFYLCAWGGAATEAFFGQGTRLTVV.